What follows are 29 T cell receptor beta chains derived from one specimen sequenced in a study of tumor-infiltrating lymphocytes in primary liver carcinoma. The study co-extracted DNA and RNA from 20-30 mg of unsorted bulk tissue. With 500 ng total RNA as template and a constant-region primer, TCR beta cDNA was made. Slightly modified ARM-PCR served as the procedure for the TCR beta libraries. These libraries came from three rounds of nested multiplex PCR. Investigators reported that the first two PCR rounds, at around 10 cycles each, used TRBV1-TRBV30 forward primers with a C-beta reverse primer. TCRdb re-analysed the multiplex PCR reads in MiXCR, keeping a single row per CDR3 protein. The table shows 95,000 to 150,000 distinct CDR3 sequences, with approximately 68% occurring only once. Sequenced: tumor-adjacent normal liver tissue. These receptors were obtained from an older woman with primary liver carcinoma and hepatitis B virus infection.

This clonotype came up once. Germline is not matched at one junction end, which may reflect a read error. CDR3 amino acids: CVSSLRLAGGLRTGVLFF. The CDR3 DNA reads as TGTGTCAGCAGTTTACGGCTAGCGGGAGGGCTTCGGACCGGGGTGCTGTTTTTT. The genes are TRBV12-3 or TRBV12-4 and TRBJ2-2; 12 bases agree with TRBD2. This CDR3 contains 18 residues.

This clonotype was observed a single time. An end of the junction differs from the germline gene, which may be a read error. The J gene is TRBJ2-3, the V gene TRBV7-3; D call uncertain. Germline V gives CDR1 SGHTA, CDR2 FQGTGA. The CDR3 is 13 amino acids. The CDR3 region is CGSSLSKSDTQYF. For the CDR3, the DNA is TGTGGCAGCAGCTTGTCCAAATCAGATACGCAGTATTTT. Full variable domain (remainder filled in from reference TRBV7-3 and TRBJ2-3): GAGVSQTPSNKVTEKGKYVELRCDPISGHTALYWYRQSLGQGPEFLIYFQGTGAADDSGLPNDRFFAVRPEGSVSTLKIQRTERGDSAVYLCGSSLSKSDTQYFGPGTRLTVL.

Turning to this clonotype: A single base separates this from a much larger clone, so it may be a read error. The chain links TRBV7-9 to TRBJ2-4, with no clear D. Germline values: CDR1 SEHNR, CDR2 FQNEAQ (reference sequence). This CDR3 contains 13 residues. DNA for the CDR3: TGTGACAGCAGCTTAGGTCACAAAAACATTCAGTACTTC. It encodes CDSSLGHKNIQYF.

This clonotype was seen repeatedly, ten times or more. The rearrangement joins TRBV5-1 to TRBJ2-2; 10 bases line up with TRBD1. CDR1 is SGHRS and CDR2 is YFSETQ in the germline V gene. Trimming removed 4 bases from V and 8 bases from J; junction bases left unmatched: 8. The CDR3 consists of 15 residues. This CDR3 is CASSVGQGSSGELFF. CDR3 bases: TGCGCCAGCAGCGTGGGACAGGGGTCATCAGGGGAGCTGTTTTTT.

About this clonotype itself: A much larger clone lies one base from this, so it may be a read error. V usage is TRBV5-6 and J usage is TRBJ2-1; D gene uncertain. Germline V lookup: CDR1 SGHDT, CDR2 YYEEEE. The CDR3 length is 13 residues. V lost 4 bases to trimming and J lost 5 bases, with 10 bases between them. The CDR3 here is CASSPAQHNEQFF. The CDR3 DNA reads TGTGCCAGCAGCCCAGCACAGCACAATGAGCAGTTCTTC.

V usage is TRBV4-2 and J usage is TRBJ2-2, with D uncertain. Germline CDR1 is LGHNA and CDR2 is YNFKEQ. The CDR3 has 14 amino acids. Between the trimmed V and J ends, which lost 9 bases and 3 bases, there was a span of 14 bases. DNA for the CDR3: TGTGCCAGTGGCCAAGGGCTCCACACCGGGGAGCTGTTTTTT. This gives the protein CASGQGLHTGELFF.

A word on this clonotype: The junction does not match germline at one end; this may be a read error. The chain uses TRBV13 and TRBJ2-1; D possibly corresponds to TRBD1 (6 bases). CDR3 length: 15 amino acids. Germline V gives CDR1 PRHDT, CDR2 FYEKMQ (reference sequence). CDR3 sequence: CASRFYGTRGNGQFF. The DNA of the CDR3 is TGTGCCAGCAGGTTCTACGGGACAAGAGGCAATGGGCAGTTCTTC.

The rearrangement links TRBV28 to TRBJ2-5, with a possible D match to TRBD2 (6 bases). The V end was cut by 9 bases, the J end by 5 bases, with 25 bases between. Looked up from germline, CDR1 is MDHEN and CDR2 is SYDVKM. The CDR3 loop spans 16 amino acids. The CDR3 spells CARSPWRAGLYETQYF. For the CDR3, the DNA is TGTGCCAGGAGCCCCTGGAGAGCGGGCCTCTACGAGACCCAGTACTTC.

In the case of this clonotype: One end of the junction fails to match germline, which may point to a read error. The CDR3 nucleotides read TGTACCAGCAGCGATACGACAGTGGACAACGAGCAGTTCTTC. Translated: CTSSDTTVDNEQFF. The chain employs TRBV7-9 and TRBJ2-1; perhaps TRBD1 as D (5 bases). This CDR3 is 14 amino acids long. Germline lookup yields CDR1 SEHNR and CDR2 FQNEAQ (reference sequence).

The count of this clonotype is one. A much more abundant neighbour one base away suggests this may be a read error. DNA for the CDR3: TGCGCCAGCATCACCGCCAGTGGGGAGCAGTACTTC. Its protein is CASITASGEQYF. The rearrangement joins TRBV5-1 to TRBJ2-7; D call uncertain. Germline V gives CDR1 SGHRS, CDR2 YFSETQ. Trimming took 6 bases from V and 7 from J, leaving 14 bases between them. The CDR3 is 12 residues long.

This clonotype was recorded at least ten times. The rearrangement joins TRBV4-2 to TRBJ2-1, with 8 bases aligning to TRBD2. The CDR3 sequence is 16 residues long. V shed 1 base, J shed 4 bases, and the junction held 6 bases outside the gene matches. Germline CDR1 and CDR2: LGHNA and YNFKEQ. The CDR3 spells CASSQVPTSGYNEQFF. DNA for the CDR3: TGTGCCAGCAGCCAAGTCCCAACTAGCGGATACAATGAGCAGTTCTTC.

The chain is built from TRBV29-1 and TRBJ2-2, with 9 bases fitting TRBD1. The CDR3 loop spans 13 amino acids. Germline CDR1 and CDR2: SQVTM and ANQGSEA. Losses at the gene ends were 8 bases for V and 11 bases for J; bases not matched to a gene: 12. In nucleotides, the CDR3 is TGCAGCTCTCGGACAGGGGAGATCGGAGAGCTGTTTTTT. As protein: CSSRTGEIGELFF.

The chain employs TRBV4-1 and TRBJ2-5, with D uncertain. With 10 bases removed from V and 5 bases from J, the gap between germline ends came to 20 bases. CDR1 is MGHRA and CDR2 is YSYEKL in the germline V gene. The CDR3 length is 14 residues. In DNA, the CDR3 is TGCGCCACCTGCAAGCGCGCCCCGGAGGAGACCCAGTACTTC. Its translation is CATCKRAPEETQYF.

This sequence joins TRBV30 and TRBJ2-2; TRBD2 is a possible D gene (6 bases). The CDR3 is made up of 15 amino acids. Germline CDR1 is GTSNPN and CDR2 is SVGIG (reference sequence). CDR3: CVRKRGGINTGELFF. The CDR3, as DNA: TGTGTCCGCAAGAGGGGCGGGATTAACACCGGGGAGCTGTTTTTT.

This clonotype was counted ten times or more. The gene calls are TRBV29-1 and TRBJ2-6; 10 bases match TRBD1. The CDR3 covers 14 residues. With V trimmed by 5 bases and J by 4 bases, 2 bases remained unmatched. Germline CDR1 and CDR2: SQVTM and ANQGSEA. CDR3 region: CSVRGQGGANVLTF. In DNA form, the CDR3 reads TGCAGCGTTAGGGGACAGGGGGGGGCCAACGTCCTGACTTTC. Drawing the rest from reference TRBV29-1 and TRBJ2-6, the complete variable domain is SAVISQKPSRDICQRGTSLTIQCQVDSQVTMMFWYRQQPGQSLTLIATANQGSEATYESGFVIDKFPISRPNLTFSTLTVSNMSPEDSSIYLCSVRGQGGANVLTFGAGSRLTVL.

As concerns this clonotype: Germline and junction disagree at one end, which may indicate a read error. This chain links TRBV29-1 with TRBJ2-7, with a possible D match to TRBD2 (5 bases). The CDR3 runs 13 residues. Germline CDR1 reads SQVTM; CDR2 reads ANQGSEA. CDR3 amino acids: CSAKIGPLGVERF. CDR3 nucleotides: TGCAGCGCCAAGATAGGTCCTCTCGGGGTGGAGCGCTTC.

V is TRBV12-3 or TRBV12-4 and J is TRBJ2-1; tentative D call: TRBD2 (7 bases). V lost 7 bases, J lost 2 bases, and 15 bases lay in between. The CDR3 has 15 residues. The CDR3 DNA sequence: TGTGCCAGCAAGGGGGGGCGGGGAGCCTACAATGAGCAGTTCTTC. Translated: CASKGGRGAYNEQFF.

As for this clonotype: Lacking the conserved final phenylalanine or tryptophan, this CDR3 likely reflects a read error. The gene calls are TRBV11-1 and TRBJ2-7; 7 bases line up with TRBD1. Germline lookup yields CDR1 SGHAT and CDR2 FQDESV (reference sequence). The CDR3 runs to 15 residues. The CDR3 reads CVCSYLQGPSYEQYL. CDR3 DNA sequence: TGTGTCTGCAGCTACCTACAGGGGCCGTCCTACGAGCAGTACTTG.

Regarding this clonotype: Likely a read error: the CDR3 ends without its conserved phenylalanine or tryptophan. The rearrangement joins TRBV11-2 to TRBJ2-5; 9 bases line up with TRBD2. Germline loops: CDR1 SGHAT, CDR2 FQNNGV. The CDR3 totals 16 residues. CDR3: CTSSYSRGSGRETQYL. CDR3 DNA sequence: TGTACCAGTAGCTACTCCCGTGGTAGCGGGAGAGAGACCCAGTACTTA.

With regard to this clonotype: Since no conserved phenylalanine or tryptophan closes the CDR3, a read error is the likely cause. The limits of the CDR3 on the DNA are not certain, so only TCRdb's listed CDR3 is given. The chain uses TRBV15 and TRBJ2-7; the table's TRBD1 call for D was not verified on the DNA. The CDR3 totals 13 residues, both ends included. The germline V gene has CDR1 LNHNV and CDR2 YYDKDF (reference sequence). CDR3: CATSPGTPWEHYI.

Points on this clonotype: At one end, the junction sequence differs from germline, possibly due to a read error. The V call is TRBV12-3 or TRBV12-4, the J call TRBJ1-1, with D possibly being TRBD1 (6 bases). The CDR3 has 14 residues. The CDR3 loop reads CASSPGHGNTVAFF. The DNA of the CDR3 is TGTGCCAGCAGTCCGGGACATGGGAACACTGTAGCTTTCTTT.

This clonotype was seen ten or more times. The V call is TRBV28, the J call TRBJ1-1; the D gene is possibly TRBD1 (6 bases). Germline loops: CDR1 MDHEN, CDR2 SYDVKM. Trimming stripped 2 bases from V and 4 bases from J, with 17 bases between. The length of the CDR3 is 16 residues. CDR3 sequence reads: CASSLNLRGARTEAFF. CDR3 DNA sequence: TGTGCCAGCAGTTTAAACCTCCGGGGGGCGCGCACTGAAGCTTTCTTT.

This clonotype appeared many times. The rearrangement uses TRBV6-1 and TRBJ2-2; D is unclear. Between the trimmed V and J ends, which lost 6 bases and 0 bases, there was a span of 14 bases. The CDR3 extends over 16 amino acids. Germline CDR1 is MNHNS and CDR2 is SASEGT. CDR3: CASSPEVSSNTGELFF. The CDR3 DNA reads as TGTGCCAGCAGCCCTGAGGTGTCCTCGAACACCGGGGAGCTGTTTTTT.

This clonotype showed up just a few times. A read error may produce the germline difference seen at one junction end. The chain combines TRBV12-3 or TRBV12-4 with TRBJ1-2; the D is unclear. CDR3 length equals 11 residues. The CDR3 region is CVSSFGQARTF. The CDR3 DNA follows: TGTGTCAGCAGTTTTGGCCAAGCACGGACCTTC.

This clonotype was picked up one time. A much larger clone lies one base from this, so it may be a read error. This sequence joins TRBV30 and TRBJ2-2; D is perhaps TRBD2 (5 bases). The CDR3 consists of 14 residues. V was shortened by 4 bases and J by 5 bases, with 14 bases between the two germline ends. From germline, CDR1 is GTSNPN and CDR2 SVGIG (reference sequence). The DNA for the CDR3 is TGTGCCTGGATAACCGGGATGGGAACCGGGGAGCTGTTTTTT. Translation: CAWITGMGTGELFF.

Comment on this clonotype: A much more abundant neighbour one base away suggests this may be a read error. This chain connects TRBV28 to TRBJ1-1, with 8 bases lining up with TRBD1. The CDR3 runs 16 residues. The ends lost 2 bases at V and 1 base at J; junction bases unmatched: 6. CDR1 is MDHEN, CDR2 SYDVKM, per germline. In nucleotides, the CDR3 is TGTGCCAGCAGTTTAGGGACAGGCGTCTCGAACACTGAAGCTTTCTTT. It yields the protein CASSLGTGVSNTEAFF. The entire variable domain, with the rest obtained from reference TRBV28 and TRBJ1-1, is as follows: DVKVTQSSRYLVKRTGEKVFLECVQDMDHENMFWYRQDPGLGLRLIYFSYDVKMKEKGDIPEGYSVSREKKERFSLILESASTNQTSMYLCASSLGTGVSNTEAFFGQGTRLTVV.

In the case of this clonotype: Germline and junction disagree at one end, which may indicate a read error. The CDR3 sequence: CASSLVGEPETHYF. As DNA, the CDR3 is TGTGCCAGCAGCTTAGTCGGAGAGCCGGAGACCCATTACTTC. V and J are TRBV11-3 and TRBJ2-5; D gene unclear. The germline CDR1 and CDR2 sequences are SGHNT and YENEEA. The CDR3 spans 14 residues.

To note about this clonotype: At one of its ends the junction is not consistent with the germline gene, which may arise from a read error. The chain recombines TRBV4-2 with TRBJ2-1, with 11 bases that match TRBD2. This CDR3 region has 16 residues. CDR1 LGHNA and CDR2 YNFKEQ come from the germline V gene. The CDR3 reads CASSQGTSGSRDERFF. The CDR3, as DNA: TGTGCCAGCAGCCAGGGAACTAGCGGGAGCAGGGATGAGCGGTTCTTC.

About this clonotype itself: Its ends do not fully match the called genes, so a read error is possible. This chain joins TRBV5-1 and TRBJ2-3; no reliable D call. The CDR3 spans 13 residues. Germline CDR1 reads SGHRS; CDR2 reads YFSETQ. The CDR3, as DNA: TGCGCCAGCAGCTTGGAGTGTGGGGATATGCAGTATTTT. Translated, it gives CASSLECGDMQYF.